Presented here are 15 T cell receptor beta chains from one specimen sequenced in a study of blood T cells in healthy people across ages. A second PCR, run for about 6 to 11 cycles, used a sample-barcoded 5' primer plus a J-beta primer mix. TCRdb used MiXCR to reprocess the 5' RACE reads, holding one entry per CDR3 protein. The sample records hundreds of thousands of distinct CDR3 sequences, roughly 32% being singletons. Sequenced sample: blood. The receptors here all came from a woman at least 80 years old in good health.

This clonotype occurred many times. The chain is built from TRBV20-1 and TRBJ2-1; D uncertain. From germline, CDR1 is DFQATT and CDR2 SNEGSKA (reference sequence). Trimming pared 3 bases from V and 6 bases from J, leaving 6 bases between. The CDR3 consists of 11 residues. DNA for the CDR3: TGCAGTGCTAGTAAGTCCAATGAGCAGTTCTTC. Its translation: CSASKSNEQFF.

This clonotype has ten or more counts. The V and J genes are TRBV4-2 and TRBJ2-7; the match to TRBD2 covers 7 bases. CDR1 LGHNA and CDR2 YNFKEQ come from the germline V gene. V was pared by 2 bases and J by 6 bases, with 10 bases of the junction left unmatched. The CDR3 length is 15 residues. CDR3 in amino acids: CASSQPAGMSSEQYF. The CDR3 DNA is TGTGCCAGCAGCCAACCAGCGGGGATGTCGAGCGAGCAGTACTTC.

This clonotype was picked up many times. The chain links TRBV10-3 to TRBJ2-3, with 8 bases identical to TRBD2. V trimming: 7 bases; J trimming: 5 bases; junction bases outside the gene matches: 11. This CDR3 region has 15 residues. From germline, CDR1 is ENHRY and CDR2 SYGVKD. CDR3 nucleotide sequence: TGTGCCATCACCACGGGGACTAGTGTAAGAGATACGCAGTATTTT. Translated: CAITTGTSVRDTQYF.

This clonotype was recorded many times. CDR3 residues: CATSRDPGANYGYTF. The DNA for the CDR3 is TGTGCCACCAGCAGAGATCCAGGGGCTAACTATGGCTACACCTTC. The chain employs TRBV15 and TRBJ1-2; D possibly corresponds to TRBD1 (6 bases). The germline V gene encodes CDR1 LNHNV and CDR2 YYDKDF (reference sequence). This CDR3 region has 15 residues. Between the trimmed V and J ends, which lost 0 bases and 0 bases, there was a span of 8 bases.

V usage is TRBV5-1 and J usage is TRBJ1-2, with D maybe TRBD1 (5 bases). The CDR3 consists of 13 residues. CDR1 and CDR2 (germline): SGHRS, YFSETQ. Trimming took 0 bases from V and 6 from J, leaving 9 bases between them. The CDR3 coding sequence is TGCGCCAGCAGCTTGGAGGCAGGGAATGGCTACACCTTC. Translation gives CASSLEAGNGYTF.

The chain links TRBV20-1 to TRBJ1-1; D perhaps matches TRBD1 (5 bases). Germline V gene data show CDR1 as DFQATT and CDR2 as SNEGSKA (reference sequence). The CDR3 length is 14 residues. V lost 6 bases and J 4 bases, leaving 18 bases between the germline ends. The CDR3 sequence is CSAMTAGTATEAFF. CDR3 coding DNA: TGCAGTGCCATGACGGCGGGGACGGCCACTGAAGCTTTCTTT.

This clonotype was seen just once. V gene TRBV20-1 combines with J gene TRBJ2-7; 10 bases are a match to TRBD2. The germline V gene encodes CDR1 DFQATT and CDR2 SNEGSKA (reference sequence). The CDR3 covers 15 residues. J lost 4 bases, V lost 0 bases, and 6 bases had no gene match. CDR3 amino acids: CSARDLAGALYEQYF. CDR3 bases: TGCAGTGCTAGAGACCTAGCGGGAGCTTTGTACGAGCAGTACTTC.

As regards this clonotype: A read error may explain this, as a much larger clone is one base away. This chain connects TRBV9 to TRBJ1-4; TRBD1 agrees at 7 bases. Unmatched junction bases numbered 10, after V lost 4 bases and J lost 4 bases. Germline CDR1 is SGDLS and CDR2 is YYNGEE. This CDR3 spans 16 amino acids. As DNA, the CDR3 is TGTGCCAGCAGCATCCAGGGAGGGGGCAATAATGAAAAACTGTTTTTT. Translation gives CASSIQGGGNNEKLFF. Full variable domain (missing parts from reference TRBV9 and TRBJ1-4): DSGVTQTPKHLITATGQRVTLRCSPRSGDLSVYWYQQSLDQGLQFLIQYYNGEERAKGNILERFSAQQFPDLHSELNLSSLELGDSALYFCASSIQGGGNNEKLFFGSGTQLSVL.

The chain combines TRBV6-2 or TRBV6-3 with TRBJ2-7; D call uncertain. The ends were cut back, 2 bases at V and 1 base at J, with 6 bases in the middle. The CDR3 has 13 residues. Germline V CDR1 and CDR2: MNHEY, SVGEGT. The CDR3 reads CASSYVGSYEQYF. The CDR3 DNA sequence: TGTGCCAGCAGTTACGTAGGGTCCTACGAGCAGTACTTC.

The chain carries TRBV20-1 and TRBJ2-5; 15 bases are shared with TRBD2. Trimming cost V 4 bases and J 4 bases; bases outside gene matches: 4. The CDR3 is 15 amino acids. The germline V gene encodes CDR1 DFQATT and CDR2 SNEGSKA (reference sequence). DNA for the CDR3: TGCAGTGCTATGGGACTAGCGGGGGGCCTAGAGACCCAGTACTTC. Translated: CSAMGLAGGLETQYF.

The J gene is TRBJ1-5, the V gene TRBV18; D perhaps matches TRBD1 (5 bases). This CDR3 is built from 17 residues. Germline V gene sequence: CDR1 KGHSH, CDR2 LQKENI. V was shortened by 3 bases and J by 3 bases, with 18 bases between the two germline ends. In DNA, the CDR3 is TGTGCCAGCTCACCGCGGGGGGGGGATATCGTCAATCAGCCCCAGCATTTT. The encoded protein is CASSPRGGDIVNQPQHF.

This clonotype showed up many times. The rearrangement uses TRBV12-3 or TRBV12-4 and TRBJ1-2, with unresolved D. With 2 bases removed from V and 4 bases from J, the gap between germline ends came to 14 bases. This CDR3 spans 15 amino acids. The CDR3 here is CASSLRTAPIYGYTF. The CDR3 DNA follows: TGTGCCAGCAGTTTACGCACAGCTCCTATCTATGGCTACACCTTC.

The J gene is TRBJ2-3, the V gene TRBV28, with no clear D. The CDR3 has 12 amino acids. Per germline, CDR1 MDHEN and CDR2 SYDVKM. V lost 3 bases, J lost 3 bases, and 4 bases lay in between. The CDR3 nucleotides read TGTGCCAGCAGTTTCCAGACAGATACGCAGTATTTT. Amino acid sequence: CASSFQTDTQYF.

Regarding this clonotype: This may be a read error, as it is one base from a much larger clone. The chain uses TRBV24-1 and TRBJ2-4; tentative D call: TRBD2 (5 bases). The end of the DNA aligns better with TRBJ2-7, so the J call may be wrong. From germline, CDR1 is KGHDR and CDR2 SFDVKD. The CDR3 is 13 amino acids. The CDR3 DNA reads TGTGCCACCAGTGATCCCAACGGGGACGAGCAGTACTTC. Translating it yields CATSDPNGDEQYF.

The chain uses TRBV12-3 or TRBV12-4 and TRBJ1-2; the D gene is possibly TRBD1 (5 bases). The V and J ends lost 6 bases and 8 bases respectively, with 16 bases between them. This CDR3 contains 13 residues. CDR3 in amino acids: CASSLGGTKGYTF. CDR3 DNA: TGTGCCAGCAGCCTCGGGGGGACCAAAGGCTACACCTTC.